The table lists the clone carrying this T cell receptor (beta chain) with a few counts. This specimen belongs to a study of tumor-infiltrating lymphocytes in primary liver carcinoma. Study as a whole: The patient population consisted of men and women between 30 and 69 years of age. Samples yielded about 3.65 to 8 million productive TCRbeta reads, similar across tissue types.

Production of TCR beta cDNA used around 500 ng total RNA together with a constant-region primer. What produced the TCR beta libraries was three nested multiplex PCR rounds using slightly modified ARM-PCR. TCRdb reprocessed the multiplex PCR reads with MiXCR, giving one entry per CDR3 protein. The sample shows around 120,000 distinct CDR3 sequences, less than 80% of them seen only once. Bulk tissue was left unsorted, and RNA and DNA were co-extracted from about 21-30 mg of it. For each tumor, five separate regions were sampled. The study found over 75% viable tumor cells in every tumor sample. This TCR was sampled from an older woman with primary liver carcinoma and hepatitis B virus infection. The sample consisted of liver tumor tissue from sampling region 1. Subset noted: tumor region T1, superior pole.

The CDR3 DNA follows: TGTGCCAGCAGCTTGGGACAGTCCTATGGCTACACCTTC. As protein: CASSLGQSYGYTF. This chain connects TRBV7-8 to TRBJ1-2, with TRBD1 identical over 7 bases. V shed 3 bases, J shed 4 bases, and the junction held 2 bases outside the gene matches. Germline lookup yields CDR1 SGHVS and CDR2 FQNEAQ. The CDR3 totals 13 residues.